The source of this T cell receptor beta chain is a study of tumor and adjacent non-tumor tissue in lung cancer. General study findings and limits: In normal lung, the top 100 clones were significantly more dominant than in tumor.

RNA was extracted from bulk tissue without any cell sorting. Trimming left V 2 bases short and J 7 bases short, with 15 bases between. Germline loops: CDR1 DFQATT, CDR2 SNEGSKA (reference sequence). This CDR3 has 14 residues. TCRbeta libraries were built with three rounds of nested PCR, modified from ARM-PCR. TCRdb used MiXCR to reprocess the multiplex PCR reads, holding one entry per CDR3 protein. The table has 84,000 or so distinct CDR3 sequences, approximately 57% seen once; the top ten hold about 15%. This clonotype was observed many times. The antigen is unknown. Sequencing input: lung tumor tissue. The clonotype originates from a man aged 65 to 79 with non-small cell lung cancer. The chain couples TRBV20-1 to TRBJ2-1; D possibly uses TRBD1 or TRBD2 (5 bases each). The CDR3 region has the DNA TGCAGTGCTAGACCCAGGGAGCAGTTGAATGAGCAGTTCTTC. Its protein is CSARPREQLNEQFF.